A selection of T cell receptor beta chains follows, all from one sample in a study of beta chain features in type 1 diabetes. The data were produced by immunoSEQ multiplex PCR, yet TCRdb's version contains in-frame clones alone and is incomplete. The sample contains 250,000 to 350,000 clones, roughly 15% of which appear only once. The sample taken for sequencing was naive CD4+ T cells from blood. The receptors stem from a young man with type 1 diabetes. Both conserved end residues are part of each CDR3. A D gene is named only where the DNA matches it firmly. Only some rows state a clone size, as once, few, many or a class for expanded clones.

>few|.|TRBV7-9|TRBJ1-1
TGTGCCAGCAGCTTAGGTTTAGGGGAGGCCACTGAAGCTTTCTTT
CASSLGLGEATEAFF
>few|TRBD2|TRBV7-9|TRBJ2-7
TGTGCCAGCAGCCGGACTAGCGGAACCTACGAGCAGTACTTC
CASSRTSGTYEQYF
>.|TRBD1|TRBV6-5|TRBJ2-7
TGTGCCAGCAACCACAGGGGGCGCGACGAGCAGTACTTC
CASNHRGRDEQYF
>.|TRBD2|TRBV9|TRBJ2-5
TGTGCCAGCAGCCCCAGACTAGCGGGGAGTTCAGAGACCCAGTACTTC
CASSPRLAGSSETQYF
>.|TRBD2|TRBV11-2|TRBJ2-7
TGTGCCAGCAGCTCGTTAGCGGGCCGCGCCTCCTACGAGCAGTACTTC
CASSSLAGRASYEQYF
>few|.|TRBV5-1|TRBJ2-2
TGCGCCAGCAGCGTCCGGACAGCGAACACCGGGGAGCTGTTTTTT
CASSVRTANTGELFF
>few|.|TRBV7-9|TRBJ2-7
TGTGCCAGCAGCCCGGGCCGGGGTCAACCCGAGCAGTACTTC
CASSPGRGQPEQYF
>few|.|TRBV28|TRBJ1-4
TGTGCCAGCAGTTTATCGACAGGTTTGCGTGAAAAACTGTTTTTT
CASSLSTGLREKLFF
>.|.|TRBV28|TRBJ2-2
TGTGCCAGCACCACTACGCCCACCGGGGAGCTGTTTTTT
CASTTTPTGELFF
>.|TRBD2|TRBV6-5|TRBJ2-3
TGTGCCAGCAGTTACTCCCGCGGGGGAACAGATACGCAGTATTTT
CASSYSRGGTDTQYF